This T cell receptor (beta chain) originates from a study of blood T cell repertoires in COVID-19. Background on the study: Donors in the United States, Italy and Spain gave samples during acute or convalescent COVID-19. T cells, B-cell-depleted T cells, or PBMCs supplied cDNA or gDNA.

In regard to this clone: Additional DNA sequences in this sample encode the identical CDR3.

In the study's own analysis: By means of reference gene primer amplification, nucleated cell counts were estimated. The repertoire was sequenced with immunoSEQ multiplex PCR; TCRdb's copy has only in-frame clones and lacks some. That table furnishes V, J and clone size, whereas the DNA furnished D and trimming. The table records about 300,000 clones, about 85% of them present only once. The sequence was obtained from a human donor in a cohort sampled during active COVID-19. The sequenced material came from peripheral blood.

CDR3 region: CASSPGTQETQYF. CDR3 nucleotides: TGTGCCAGCTCACCAGGGACTCAAGAGACCCAGTACTTC. V gene TRBV18 combines with J gene TRBJ2-5; possibly TRBD2 for D (6 bases). Germline CDR1 KGHSH, CDR2 LQKENI. V was pared by 2 bases and J by 2 bases, with 6 bases between. The CDR3 runs to 13 residues.